A selection of T cell receptor beta chains follows, all from one sample in a study of control samples from healthy donors and cancer patients. Only in-frame clones appear in the TCRdb table, and some are missing; sequencing was by immunoSEQ multiplex PCR. Here the sample spans about 53,000 clones, approximately 90% being singletons. The sample comprised PBMCs. Receptor source: a man aged 60 to 69 with head and neck cancer. The CDR3 runs from the conserved cysteine through the conserved F or W. The D gene is left open where the match is weak. Where a row states a size, it is once, few, many or the class of an expanded clone; other rows omit it.

cdr3_aa: CASSIDLGNFYYGYTF
cdr3_nt: TGTGCCAGTAGTATAGATCTCGGCAATTTCTACTATGGCTACACCTTC
j_call: TRBJ1-2
v_call: TRBV19
d_call: NA
clone_size: once

cdr3_aa: CAISETNQPQHF
cdr3_nt: TGTGCCATCAGTGAGACCAATCAGCCCCAGCATTTT
j_call: TRBJ1-5
v_call: TRBV10-3
d_call: NA
clone_size: NA

cdr3_aa: CASKGPVPRRDNEQFF
cdr3_nt: TGTGCCTCTAAGGGCCCTGTCCCTCGGCGCGACAATGAGCAGTTCTTC
j_call: TRBJ2-1
v_call: TRBV19
d_call: NA
clone_size: NA

cdr3_aa: CASSPLNTEAFF
cdr3_nt: TGTGCCAGCAGCCCATTGAACACTGAAGCTTTCTTT
j_call: TRBJ1-1
v_call: TRBV6-6
d_call: NA
clone_size: NA

cdr3_aa: CASSESYEGVGQFF
cdr3_nt: TGTGCCAGCAGTGAATCGTACGAGGGAGTAGGGCAGTTCTTC
j_call: TRBJ2-1
v_call: TRBV25-1
d_call: NA
clone_size: NA

cdr3_aa: CASSPTASVYGYTF
cdr3_nt: TGTGCCAGCAGCCCAACGGCCTCTGTATATGGCTACACCTTC
j_call: TRBJ1-2
v_call: TRBV7-2
d_call: NA
clone_size: once

cdr3_aa: CASSGEGSNQPQHF
cdr3_nt: TGTGCCAGCAGCGGTGAGGGGAGCAATCAGCCCCAGCATTTT
j_call: TRBJ1-5
v_call: TRBV28
d_call: NA
clone_size: NA

cdr3_aa: CASSSPGQGLGQPQHF
cdr3_nt: TGTGCCAGCAGCTCGCCGGGACAGGGATTGGGTCAGCCCCAGCATTTT
j_call: TRBJ1-5
v_call: TRBV7-8
d_call: TRBD1
clone_size: NA

cdr3_aa: CASSLGSGGRTEAFF
cdr3_nt: TGTGCCAGCAGCTTAGGTTCAGGGGGTAGGACTGAAGCTTTCTTT
j_call: TRBJ1-1
v_call: TRBV7-8
d_call: TRBD1
clone_size: NA

cdr3_aa: CASSSEGPFGPYGYTF
cdr3_nt: TGTGCCAGCAGCTCAGAAGGACCCTTCGGCCCCTATGGCTACACCTTC
j_call: TRBJ1-2
v_call: TRBV5-8
d_call: NA
clone_size: NA

cdr3_aa: CASSLVSEQYF
cdr3_nt: TGTGCCAGCAGCTTAGTATCAGAGCAGTACTTC
j_call: TRBJ2-7
v_call: TRBV7-9
d_call: NA
clone_size: NA

cdr3_aa: CSVEEVGRTGYNEQFF
cdr3_nt: TGCAGCGTTGAAGAGGTCGGCAGGACAGGCTACAATGAGCAGTTCTTC
j_call: TRBJ2-1
v_call: TRBV29-1
d_call: TRBD1
clone_size: NA

cdr3_aa: CASSDGGTYGYTF
cdr3_nt: TGTGCCAGCAGTGATGGAGGGACTTATGGCTACACCTTC
j_call: TRBJ1-2
v_call: TRBV2
d_call: NA
clone_size: NA